This T cell receptor beta chain originates from a study of blood T cell repertoires in COVID-19. CDR3 length: 16 residues. Losses at the gene ends were 4 bases for V and 4 bases for J; bases not matched to a gene: 7. The germline gives CDR1 SGHNT, CDR2 YYREEE (reference sequence). Which cohort a participant joined came from the clinical history participants gave. Profiled with immunoSEQ multiplex PCR; TCRdb holds only in-frame clones, not every one. The sample shows approximately 220,000 clones, 75% to 90% of them seen only once. This chain joins TRBV5-4 and TRBJ2-1; 11 positions agree with TRBD2. What was sequenced was PBMCs or T cells enriched from blood (not recorded which). The sequence was collected from a young man who had recovered from COVID-19. The CDR3 region has the DNA TGTGCCAGCAGCCCCCCGACTAGCGGGATTTACAATGAGCAGTTCTTC. Its protein is CASSPPTSGIYNEQFF.